This T cell receptor beta chain is drawn from a study of T-cell memory formation after mild COVID-19. Study in general: Most TCR clusters belonged to a single donor.

This clonotype was picked up a small number of times. The antigen is undetermined. TCRdb redid the calling of the 5' RACE reads with MiXCR, one entry per CDR3 protein. The sample carries tens of thousands of distinct CDR3 sequences, roughly an eighth recorded once. Overall study results and limits: Later expanders leaned CD4+, whereas clones that contracted between day 15 and 85 were balanced CD4/CD8.

Germline V gene lookup returns CDR1 SNHLY and CDR2 FYNNEI. The CDR3 length is 16 residues. Trimming shortened V by 0 bases and J by 0 bases, and 12 bases separated the two germline ends. The chain links TRBV2 to TRBJ2-7, with D perhaps matching TRBD2 (5 bases). Sequencing was performed on PBMCs or a T cell subset sorted from them (not recorded which). The TCR originated in an adult woman who had mild COVID-19 (a few samples of this study predate the infection). Cell type and time point are not known. The CDR3 sequence is CASSEALYRGSYEQYF. The CDR3 nucleotides are TGTGCCAGCAGTGAAGCGCTTTACCGGGGCTCCTACGAGCAGTACTTC.